This TCR beta chain was sequenced during a study of blood T cell repertoires in COVID-19. Study at large: PBMCs, B-cell-depleted T cells, or T cells were the source of the cDNA or gDNA that made up the material.

Germline CDR1 SGHTA, CDR2 FQGNSA. V lost 5 bases and J lost 7, with 12 bases in between. There are 13 residues in the CDR3. Libraries were prepared by immunoSEQ multiplex PCR; TCRdb keeps only in-frame clonotypes and omits some of them. The data contain 350,000 to 450,000 clones, roughly 90% of them seen just once; the ten biggest clones take up roughly 1.2%. Sequencing was performed on peripheral blood. The genes are TRBV7-2 and TRBJ1-5; TRBD1 is a possible D gene (6 bases). This clonotype was sampled from a man between 40 and 49 years old with acute or convalescent COVID-19. The CDR3 protein is CASSDRPGQPQHF. The CDR3 DNA is TGTGCCAGCAGCGACAGGCCCGGGCAGCCCCAGCATTTT.